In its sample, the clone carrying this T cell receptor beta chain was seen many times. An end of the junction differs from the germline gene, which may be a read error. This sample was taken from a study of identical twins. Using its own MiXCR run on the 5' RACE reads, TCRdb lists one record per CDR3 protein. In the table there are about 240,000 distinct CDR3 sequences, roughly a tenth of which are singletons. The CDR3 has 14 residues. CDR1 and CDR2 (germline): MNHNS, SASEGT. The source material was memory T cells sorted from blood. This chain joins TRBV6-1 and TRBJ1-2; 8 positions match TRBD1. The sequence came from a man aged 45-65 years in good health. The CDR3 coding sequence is TGTGCCAGCAGAGAAGGGACAGGACTGTATGGCTACACCTTC. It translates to CASREGTGLYGYTF.